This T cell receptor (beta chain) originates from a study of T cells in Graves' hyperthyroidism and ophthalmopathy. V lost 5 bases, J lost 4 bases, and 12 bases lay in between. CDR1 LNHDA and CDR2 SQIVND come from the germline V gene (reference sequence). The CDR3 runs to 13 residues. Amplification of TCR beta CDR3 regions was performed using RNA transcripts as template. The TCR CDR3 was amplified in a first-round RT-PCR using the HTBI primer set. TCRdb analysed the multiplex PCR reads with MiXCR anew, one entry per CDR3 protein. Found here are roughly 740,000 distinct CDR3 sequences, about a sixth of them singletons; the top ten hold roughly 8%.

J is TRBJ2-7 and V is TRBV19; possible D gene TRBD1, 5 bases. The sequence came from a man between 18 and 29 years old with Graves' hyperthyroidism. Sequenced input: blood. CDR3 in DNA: TGTGCCAGTAGTGCACAGGACCAATACGAGCAGTACTTC. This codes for CASSAQDQYEQYF.